This TCR beta chain is from a study of shared clonotypes between healthy human individuals. This clone occurred once. Study donors comprised healthy, HIV-negative adults devoid of recent acute infection or vaccination. Sorted-subset replicate PCRs used 150 to 200 ng of genomic DNA. This amount corresponded to about 30,000 T cell genomes. Libraries were prepared by immunoSEQ multiplex PCR; TCRdb keeps only in-frame clonotypes and omits some of them. The sample lists millions of clones; approximately 95% were seen once. Germline V gives CDR1 LGHNA, CDR2 YSLEER. CDR3 size: 15 residues. J gave up 4 bases and V 4 bases, and 4 bases lay outside the gene matches.

This clonotype originated in a man aged 18 to 35 in good health. Some clones in this sample may be carry-over from other donors' samples. The sequencing sample was made of naive CD4+ T cells from PBMCs. The subset: CD45RA+ positively selected. The chain has TRBV4-3 and TRBJ1-6; 7 bases are a match to TRBD1. The CDR3 here is CASSRLTGYNSPLHF. The DNA for the CDR3 is TGCGCCAGCAGCCGCCTGACAGGGTATAATTCACCCCTCCACTTT.